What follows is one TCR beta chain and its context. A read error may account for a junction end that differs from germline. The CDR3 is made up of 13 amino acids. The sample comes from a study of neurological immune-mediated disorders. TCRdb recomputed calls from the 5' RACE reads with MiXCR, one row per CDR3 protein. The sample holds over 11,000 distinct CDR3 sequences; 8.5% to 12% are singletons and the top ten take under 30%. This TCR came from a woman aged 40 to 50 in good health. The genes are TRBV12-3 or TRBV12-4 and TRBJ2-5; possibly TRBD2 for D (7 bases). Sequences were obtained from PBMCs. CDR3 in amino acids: CATAWGGQQTQYF. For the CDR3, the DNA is TGTGCCACAGCTTGGGGGGGCCAACAGACCCAGTACTTC.